This is a list of T cell receptor beta chains from one sample in a study of regulatory T cells in long-lasting Graves disease. TCRdb redid the calling of the multiplex PCR reads with MiXCR, one entry per CDR3 protein. In the table there are some 200,000 distinct CDR3 sequences, roughly 19% of which are singletons. These sequences were also reported in another study, on T cells in Graves' hyperthyroidism and ophthalmopathy.

Specimen: peripheral blood mononuclear cells (PBMCs), collected at new diagnosis, from a patient treated with antithyroid drugs. The receptors come from a woman aged 30 to 39 with Graves disease. The CDR3 runs from the conserved cysteine through the conserved F or W. Each record gives: clone size, D gene, J gene, V gene, CDR3 DNA, CDR3 protein. D genes are given only for firm matches. Clone size, where shown, is once, few, many, or a class for clones that have expanded.

many	NA	TRBJ2-1	TRBV19	TGTGCCAGTAGTATACAGGGGCTCGGCTGGAATGAGCAGTTCTTC	CASSIQGLGWNEQFF
many	TRBD1	TRBJ1-2	TRBV29-1	TGCAGCGTGGGACAGGGGGCCGGCTATGGCTACACCTTC	CSVGQGAGYGYTF
many	NA	TRBJ1-2	TRBV24-1	TGTGCCACCAGTGATTTACCGGGTGGCTACACCTTC	CATSDLPGGYTF
few	NA	TRBJ1-3	TRBV13	TGTGCCAGCAGCTTAGTAGCCGCAGGGGCTGGAAACACCATATATTTT	CASSLVAAGAGNTIYF
many	NA	TRBJ2-1	TRBV28	TGTGCCAGCGCTTCCGGGCAGGCAGGGTCCTACAATGAGCAGTTCTTC	CASASGQAGSYNEQFF
many	NA	TRBJ1-2	TRBV20-1	TGCAGTGCTAGTATCGGGCAGGGGTATGGCTACACCTTC	CSASIGQGYGYTF
many	NA	TRBJ1-5	TRBV12-3/TRBV12-4	TGTGCCAGCAGTTTAGAGATCGGTGAAGGTGGCAATCAGCCCCAGCATTTT	CASSLEIGEGGNQPQHF
many	NA	TRBJ2-3	TRBV28	TGTGCCAGCAGTGCCCCGAGGGGGTTTACGACAGATACGCAGTATTTT	CASSAPRGFTTDTQYF
NA	TRBD1	TRBJ1-1	TRBV20-1	TGCAGTGCGAAACAGGGGGCGCGAACTGAAGCTTTCTTT	CSAKQGARTEAFF
many	NA	TRBJ1-4	TRBV12-3/TRBV12-4	TGTGCCAGCAGAGCCTTTAATGAAAAACTGTTTTTT	CASRAFNEKLFF
NA	TRBD1	TRBJ2-2	TRBV20-1	TGCAGTGCGATTAACAGGGGCCGTAACACCGGGGAGCTGTTTTTT	CSAINRGRNTGELFF
NA	TRBD2	TRBJ2-2	TRBV18	TGTGCCAGCCCACCAAAGCCTCTAGCGGGGGAGAACACCGGGGAGCTGTTTTTT	CASPPKPLAGENTGELFF
NA	NA	TRBJ1-1	TRBV28	TGTGCCAGCAGTTTACCCAACCCGGGGGGGCTGGATACTGAAGCTTTCTTT	CASSLPNPGGLDTEAFF
many	NA	TRBJ2-3	TRBV11-3	TGTGCCAGCAGCTTGTCAGGGACAGATACGCAGTATTTT	CASSLSGTDTQYF
many	NA	TRBJ2-5	TRBV7-9	TGTGCCAGCAGCTTACCAGGGGAGGGAGAGACCCAGTACTTC	CASSLPGEGETQYF
NA	TRBD2	TRBJ2-3	TRBV6-2/TRBV6-3	TGTGCCAGCAGCATCGTAGGCGGGAGGGGCACAGATACGCAGTATTTT	CASSIVGGRGTDTQYF
many	NA	TRBJ1-1	TRBV7-9	TGTGCCAGCCGTCCTAGGTGGGGTCAAGAGGGGGGTACTGAAGCTTTCTTT	CASRPRWGQEGGTEAFF
many	NA	TRBJ2-1	TRBV2	TGTGCCAGCAGTGGAGATTTTACCTACAATGAGCAGTTCTTC	CASSGDFTYNEQFF
few	NA	TRBJ2-7	TRBV6-1	TGTGCCAGCAATCGGGGAGGGGACACCTCCTACGAGCAGTACTTC	CASNRGGDTSYEQYF
NA	NA	TRBJ2-2	TRBV6-4	TGTGCCAGCAGTGACTCGGCAGGGGATAGCACCGGGGAGCTGTTTTTT	CASSDSAGDSTGELFF
many	TRBD1	TRBJ2-5	TRBV25-1	TGTGCCAGCAGTGACGCAGGGACAGCTCTCCAAGAGACCCAGTACTTC	CASSDAGTALQETQYF
many	NA	TRBJ1-4	TRBV19	TGTGCCACCTTTGACGGGAAACTGTTTTTT	CATFDGKLFF
many	NA	TRBJ2-2	TRBV9	TGTGCCAGCAGCGTAGGATTGGGGCAGGGGACCGGGGAGCTGTTTTTT	CASSVGLGQGTGELFF
many	TRBD2	TRBJ2-1	TRBV2	TGTGCCAGCGCCCGGGGGGAAGGGAAATCCTACAATGAGCAGTTCTTC	CASARGEGKSYNEQFF
many	TRBD1	TRBJ2-5	TRBV12-5	TGTGCTAGTGGCATGGACAGGGGGGTTACCCAGTACTTC	CASGMDRGVTQYF
many	TRBD2	TRBJ2-1	TRBV20-1	TGCAGTGCTAGTCGGGCTAGCGGGAGTAGTGAGCAGTTCTTC	CSASRASGSSEQFF
many	NA	TRBJ1-1	TRBV2	TGTGCCAGCAATCGAGGTGAAGCTTTCTTT	CASNRGEAFF
many	NA	TRBJ1-1	TRBV7-9	TGTGCCAGCAGCTTAACGGGCGCGCGGGGCACTGAAGCTTTCTTT	CASSLTGARGTEAFF
many	TRBD2	TRBJ2-1	TRBV20-1	TGCAGTGCTCACGGACTAGCGCAGGGCAATGAGCAGTTCTTC	CSAHGLAQGNEQFF
many	NA	TRBJ1-2	TRBV3-1	TGTGCCAGCAGCCAAGATCGGGGGGGCTATGGCTACACCTTC	CASSQDRGGYGYTF
many	NA	TRBJ2-1	TRBV11-2	TGTGCCAGCAGCCTGACTGTAGATGAGCAGTTCTTC	CASSLTVDEQFF